The 10 T cell receptor beta chains below all came from one sample that was sequenced in a study of control samples from healthy donors and cancer patients. Data came from immunoSEQ multiplex PCR; TCRdb stores just in-frame clones and leaves some out. The table lists roughly 98,000 clones, more than 85% of them singletons, with over 8% in the top ten. The sample was blood. The receptors come from a man between 18 and 29 years old in good health.

V gene TRBV10-1 combines with J gene TRBJ1-1; 7 bases line up with TRBD1. Germline lookup yields CDR1 WNHNN and CDR2 SYGVQD (reference sequence). This CDR3 spans 14 amino acids. V trimming: 6 bases; J trimming: 1 base; junction bases outside the gene matches: 5. CDR3: CASREGGPNTEAFF. As DNA, the CDR3 is TGCGCCAGCAGGGAAGGGGGCCCGAACACTGAAGCTTTCTTT.

The rearrangement uses TRBV7-9 and TRBJ1-1; 10 nucleotides line up with TRBD1. The ends lost 2 bases at V and 7 bases at J; junction bases unmatched: 4. This CDR3 contains 14 residues. CDR1 is SEHNR and CDR2 is FQNEAQ in the germline V gene (reference sequence). In DNA, the CDR3 is TGTGCCAGCAGCTTATGGGACAGGGGAGGTGAAGCTTTCTTT. The encoded protein is CASSLWDRGGEAFF.

For the CDR3, the DNA is TGTGCCAGCAGCCTGGACGGACTGTCAACTAATGAAAAACTGTTTTTT. Protein: CASSLDGLSTNEKLFF. The V and J genes are TRBV5-4 and TRBJ1-4; D is unclear. V was shortened by 4 bases and J by 0 bases, with 13 bases between the two germline ends. The CDR3 runs to 16 residues. Germline CDR1 is SGHNT and CDR2 is YYREEE (reference sequence).

V usage is TRBV5-1 and J usage is TRBJ1-1, with 9 bases identical to TRBD1. From germline, CDR1 is SGHRS and CDR2 YFSETQ. After removal of 4 bases from V and 11 bases from J, the junction contained 9 bases not matched to a gene. The CDR3 spans 13 residues. For the CDR3, the DNA is TGCGCCAGCAGCGAAGGGACAGGGAGGATGGCTTTCTTT. This sequence encodes CASSEGTGRMAFF.

J is TRBJ2-3 and V is TRBV19, with D perhaps TRBD1 (6 bases). CDR3 size: 16 residues. Germline V gene sequence: CDR1 LNHDA, CDR2 SQIVND (reference sequence). V lost 5 bases and J lost 2, with 17 bases in between. CDR3 nucleotides: TGTGCCAGTAGTTCGCAAAACAGGGTTCTCACAGATACGCAGTATTTT. Translated: CASSSQNRVLTDTQYF.

The V call is TRBV5-1, the J call TRBJ2-2; possibly TRBD1 or TRBD2 for D (5 bases each). Between the trimmed V and J ends, which lost 1 base and 7 bases, there was a span of 14 bases. CDR1 SGHRS and CDR2 YFSETQ come from the germline V gene. The CDR3 runs to 15 residues. This CDR3 reads CASSLMGVRVGELFF. The CDR3 nucleotides read TGCGCCAGCAGCTTGATGGGGGTACGAGTCGGGGAGCTGTTTTTT.

The chain combines TRBV2 with TRBJ2-7; 9 nucleotides agree with TRBD1. Germline CDR1 and CDR2: SNHLY and FYNNEI. There are 13 residues in the CDR3. As DNA, the CDR3 is TGTGCTAGAGCCGGGACAGGGCCATCCGAGCAGTACTTC. Translating gives CARAGTGPSEQYF.

V is TRBV30 and J is TRBJ1-1; possible D gene TRBD1, 6 bases. Trimming removed 5 bases from V and 7 bases from J, with 14 bases in between. The CDR3 consists of 12 residues. The germline V gene encodes CDR1 GTSNPN and CDR2 SVGIG (reference sequence). CDR3 in DNA: TGTGCCTGGTGGCAGGGGCCATTTGAAGCTTTCTTT. Amino acids: CAWWQGPFEAFF. Drawing the rest from reference TRBV30 and TRBJ1-1, the complete variable domain is SQTIHQWPATLVQPVGSPLSLECTVEGTSNPNLYWYRQAAGRGLQLLFYSVGIGQISSEVPQNLSASRPQDRQFILSSKKLLLSDSGFYLCAWWQGPFEAFFGQGTRLTVV.

The chain has TRBV2 and TRBJ1-1, with D unresolved. The CDR3 totals 14 residues. Per germline, CDR1 SNHLY and CDR2 FYNNEI. Deletions cut 5 bases from V and 4 bases from J, with 14 bases between. The CDR3 DNA reads as TGTGCCAGCAGTCCTGGACCGTTGGTCACTGAAGCTTTCTTT. Encoded protein: CASSPGPLVTEAFF.

The CDR3 region has the DNA TGTGCCAGCAGCCAAGAGAACAGAGTCTACGAGCAGTACTTC. This translates into CASSQENRVYEQYF. The chain uses TRBV3-1 (or the pseudogene TRBV3-2) and TRBJ2-7; D is uncertain. The CDR3 has 14 residues. Germline V gives CDR1 LGHDT, CDR2 YNNKEL (reference sequence). Trimming pared 0 bases from V and 3 bases from J, leaving 9 bases between.